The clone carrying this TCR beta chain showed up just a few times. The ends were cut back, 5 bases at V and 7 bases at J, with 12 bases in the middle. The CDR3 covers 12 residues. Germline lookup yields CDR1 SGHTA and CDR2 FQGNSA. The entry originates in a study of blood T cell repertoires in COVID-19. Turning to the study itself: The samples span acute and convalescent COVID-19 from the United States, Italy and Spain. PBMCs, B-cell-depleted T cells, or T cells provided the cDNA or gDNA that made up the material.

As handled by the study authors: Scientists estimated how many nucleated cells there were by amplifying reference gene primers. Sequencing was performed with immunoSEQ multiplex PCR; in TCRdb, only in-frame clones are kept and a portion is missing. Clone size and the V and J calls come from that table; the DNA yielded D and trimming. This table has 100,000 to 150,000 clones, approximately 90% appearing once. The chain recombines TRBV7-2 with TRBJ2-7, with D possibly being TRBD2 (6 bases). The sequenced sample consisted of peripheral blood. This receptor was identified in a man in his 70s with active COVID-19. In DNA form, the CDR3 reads TGTGCCAGCAGCGCTCCCCGGGGGGAGCAGTACTTC. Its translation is CASSAPRGEQYF.